A selection of T cell receptor beta chains follows, all from one sample in a study of vaccination and CD4 T cells after COVID-19. TCRdb processed the PCR reads anew with MiXCR; each CDR3 protein has one entry. The repertoire holds about 19,000 distinct CDR3 sequences, with under 60% as singletons. The antigens these receptors bind are not known. Material: CD4+ T cells from blood, cultured in vitro. The receptors were sampled from a human donor who had recovered from COVID-19. Both conserved end residues are part of each CDR3. A D gene is named only where the DNA matches it firmly. Expanded clones are given a class, and other clones once, few, many or no size at all.

v_call	j_call	d_call	clone_size	cdr3_aa	cdr3_nt
TRBV18	TRBJ2-7	TRBD2	.	CASSPRTSASYEQYF	TGTGCCAGCTCACCAAGGACTAGCGCCTCCTACGAGCAGTACTTC
TRBV20-1	TRBJ2-5	.	.	CSAMQETQYF	TGCAGTGCTATGCAAGAGACCCAGTACTTC
TRBV28	TRBJ1-1	.	few	CASRNTEAFF	TGTGCCAGTCGAAACACTGAAGCTTTCTTT
TRBV7-2	TRBJ2-5	TRBD1	.	CASSPDWAGGVPPRETQYF	TGTGCCAGCAGCCCGGACTGGGCAGGGGGCGTCCCCCCAAGGGAGACCCAGTACTTC
TRBV27	TRBJ2-5	.	few	CASSSLTGRETQYF	TGTGCCAGCAGTTCCTTGACAGGGAGGGAGACCCAGTACTTC
TRBV30	TRBJ2-3	.	.	CAWNAGHRAPDTQYF	TGTGCCTGGAATGCGGGACACCGAGCCCCAGATACGCAGTATTTT
TRBV7-9	TRBJ2-5	.	few	CASSFSGLKETQYF	TGTGCCAGCAGCTTTAGCGGACTTAAGGAGACCCAGTACTTC
TRBV27	TRBJ1-2	.	few	CASSRDSTYGYTF	TGTGCCAGCAGTCGGGATTCGACCTATGGCTACACCTTC
TRBV24-1	TRBJ2-6	.	.	CATSGDREAPSSGANVLTF	TGTGCCACCAGTGGCGATCGGGAAGCACCAAGCTCTGGGGCCAACGTCCTGACTTTC
TRBV7-9	TRBJ1-6	.	large	CASSLGPGDSPLHF	TGTGCCAGCAGCTTAGGCCCGGGGGATTCACCCCTCCACTTT
TRBV20-1	TRBJ2-3	TRBD2	few	CSAPGAGATDTQYF	TGCAGTGCCCCAGGAGCGGGAGCGACAGATACGCAGTATTTT
TRBV10-1	TRBJ2-5	TRBD1	once	CASSDTGVETQYF	TGCGCCAGCAGTGATACAGGGGTAGAGACCCAGTACTTC
TRBV24-1	TRBJ1-5	.	few	CATSESSGLGQHF	TGTGCCACCAGTGAGAGTAGCGGACTGGGCCAGCATTTT
TRBV7-2	TRBJ2-1	.	.	CASSLGQPSSYNEQFF	TGTGCCAGCAGCTTAGGGCAGCCGAGCTCCTACAATGAGCAGTTCTTC
TRBV4-3	TRBJ1-2	.	.	CASSQEGRGYGYTF	TGCGCCAGCAGCCAAGAGGGCAGGGGATATGGCTACACCTTC
TRBV24-1	TRBJ2-1	.	few	CATSDALGGEVRVNEQFF	TGTGCCACCAGTGATGCCCTCGGGGGCGAGGTACGAGTGAATGAGCAGTTCTTC
TRBV20-1	TRBJ1-5	.	few	CSAKPGLSNQPQHF	TGCAGTGCTAAACCCGGACTGAGCAATCAGCCCCAGCATTTT
TRBV12-3/TRBV12-4	TRBJ1-5	TRBD1	once	CASSRQGARPQHF	TGTGCCAGCAGTAGACAGGGGGCCCGGCCCCAGCATTTT
TRBV7-3	TRBJ2-2	TRBD2	.	CASSSLGGGGELFF	TGTGCCAGCAGCTCCCTTGGGGGAGGGGGGGAGCTGTTTTTT
TRBV20-1	TRBJ1-3	.	.	CSAIGSGNTIYF	TGCAGTGCTATTGGCTCTGGAAACACCATATATTTT
TRBV27	TRBJ2-3	.	.	CASSLALPGTDTQYF	TGTGCCAGCAGTTTGGCCCTCCCGGGCACAGATACGCAGTATTTT
TRBV19	TRBJ2-1	TRBD2	.	CASSIYPGLAGGVGNEQFF	TGTGCCAGTAGTATCTACCCGGGACTAGCGGGAGGGGTAGGGAATGAGCAGTTCTTC
TRBV23-1	TRBJ1-1	.	.	CASSQSEGGGTEAFF	TGCGCCAGCAGTCAATCCGAGGGAGGAGGCACTGAAGCTTTCTTT
TRBV30	TRBJ2-2	.	.	CAWSVWGSNTGELFF	TGTGCCTGGAGTGTATGGGGATCGAACACCGGGGAGCTGTTTTTT
TRBV28	TRBJ2-2	TRBD1	.	CASSSPGQRNTGELFF	TGTGCCAGCAGTTCTCCGGGACAGAGGAACACCGGGGAGCTGTTTTTT
TRBV11-2	TRBJ2-4	.	.	CASSLRVAKNIQYF	TGTGCCAGCAGCTTAAGGGTGGCCAAAAACATTCAGTACTTC
TRBV6-5	TRBJ1-1	.	medium-sized	CASSYYNTEAFF	TGTGCCAGCAGTTATTATAACACTGAAGCTTTCTTT
TRBV16	TRBJ2-1	.	.	CASSPGRASYNEQFF	TGTGCCAGCAGCCCGGGACGGGCCTCCTACAATGAGCAGTTCTTC
TRBV7-8	TRBJ2-3	TRBD2	.	CASSPSRAGGTDTQYF	TGTGCCAGCAGCCCCTCAAGGGCGGGAGGGACAGATACGCAGTATTTT
TRBV20-1	TRBJ1-6	.	few	CSAQPQAGSPLHF	TGCAGTGCGCAGCCCCAAGCTGGTTCACCCCTCCACTTT
TRBV5-1	TRBJ1-3	.	.	CASRIEGSSGNTIYF	TGCGCCAGCCGTATTGAGGGGAGCTCTGGAAACACCATATATTTT
TRBV7-9	TRBJ2-3	.	.	CASSFSRTDTQYF	TGTGCCAGCAGCTTCAGTCGCACAGATACGCAGTATTTT
TRBV19	TRBJ2-7	TRBD2	.	CASRLSGGSYEQYF	TGTGCCAGTAGGCTTTCGGGAGGCTCCTACGAGCAGTACTTC
TRBV19	TRBJ2-1	.	.	CASSRANSYNEQFF	TGTGCCAGCAGTAGGGCTAACTCCTACAATGAGCAGTTCTTC
TRBV19	TRBJ1-5	.	few	CASSIVFPSQPQHF	TGTGCCAGTAGTATAGTTTTCCCTAGTCAGCCCCAGCATTTT
TRBV11-3	TRBJ2-2	.	.	CASSRVIRAGELFF	TGTGCCAGCAGCAGGGTAATAAGGGCCGGGGAGCTGTTTTTT
TRBV7-9	TRBJ1-1	TRBD1	few	CASRRGQLNTEAFF	TGTGCCAGCAGAAGGGGACAGTTGAACACTGAAGCTTTCTTT
TRBV7-2	TRBJ1-2	.	.	CASSLNADRSYTF	TGTGCCAGCAGCTTAAACGCGGACCGGAGCTACACCTTC
TRBV10-3	TRBJ2-2	.	medium-sized	CAISENGGSTGELFF	TGTGCCATCAGTGAAAACGGGGGAAGCACCGGGGAGCTGTTTTTT
TRBV3-1	TRBJ1-2	.	.	CASSQGQGGNYGYTF	TGTGCCAGCAGCCAAGGGCAGGGTGGGAACTATGGCTACACCTTC